Following are 25 T cell receptor beta chains from one sample sequenced in a study of blood T cells in healthy people across ages (dated by TCRdb to between 2014 and 2017). Receptors were amplified or captured by 5' RACE. For sequencing, an Illumina HiSeq 2500 was employed. A second PCR of 7 to 11 cycles was run with a J-beta primer mix and a sample-barcoded 5' primer. TCRdb itself trimmed the public reads at Q25 with fastp, ran MiXCR and retained productive beta chains. Here each entry gathers all rows of one CDR3 protein and keeps the most common genes and DNA. Present in this sample are about 1.5 million distinct CDR3 sequences, less than 45% of which were seen just once. The ten largest clones add up to roughly 3.7% of the sample. The specimen sequenced was blood. These receptors were obtained from a woman in her late teens or twenties in good health.

This clonotype appeared many times. This chain joins TRBV5-1 and TRBJ2-5; D possibly matches TRBD1 or TRBD2 (5 bases each). Trimming cost V 5 bases and J 1 base, with 15 bases left between them. The CDR3 has 15 residues. The germline gives CDR1 SGHRS, CDR2 YFSETQ. The CDR3 region is CASSYSGTIQETQYF. In nucleotides, the CDR3 is TGCGCCAGCAGTTACTCCGGGACGATCCAAGAGACCCAGTACTTC.

This clonotype was observed a handful of times. The chain carries TRBV6-2 or TRBV6-3 and TRBJ1-5; no clear D. Per the germline V gene, CDR1 is MNHEY and CDR2 is SVGEGT. The V end was cut by 5 bases, the J end by 9 bases, with 11 bases between. The CDR3 consists of 12 residues. The CDR3 protein is CASSQHQRPQHF. In DNA form, the CDR3 reads TGTGCCAGCAGTCAACACCAGCGGCCCCAGCATTTT.

The genes are TRBV20-1 and TRBJ2-3; D assignment may be TRBD1 or TRBD2 (6 bases each). CDR1 is DFQATT and CDR2 is SNEGSKA in the germline V gene (reference sequence). The CDR3 is made up of 14 amino acids. Trimming removed 5 bases at V and 1 base at J, with 13 bases between. The CDR3 DNA reads TGCAGTGCTCGAGCGGAGGGGGGCACAGATACGCAGTATTTT. This translates into CSARAEGGTDTQYF.

V gene TRBV7-2 combines with J gene TRBJ2-1; D is ambiguous. This CDR3 has 13 amino acids. Germline V gene data show CDR1 as SGHTA and CDR2 as FQGNSA. V was cut by 0 bases and J by 13 bases, with 13 bases left in between. The CDR3 sequence is CASSLAFLETQFF. CDR3 nucleotide sequence: TGTGCCAGCAGCTTAGCCTTCTTAGAGACCCAGTTCTTC.

The chain joins TRBV21-1 to TRBJ2-3. TRBV21-1 is a pseudogene. The CDR3 runs to 11 residues. The CDR3 DNA sequence: TGTGCCAGCTTAAGGTGGCATACGCAGTATTTT. Residues: CASLRWHTQYF.

This clonotype was seen only a few times. This chain connects TRBV6-5 to TRBJ2-1; 7 bases match TRBD1. Germline trimming cut 0 bases from V and 4 bases from J; bases unmatched to any gene: 6. Germline V gene data show CDR1 as MNHEY and CDR2 as SVGAGI. This CDR3 contains 16 residues. CDR3 region: CASSYSGTAVYNEQFF. The DNA for the CDR3 is TGTGCCAGCAGTTACTCTGGGACAGCCGTTTACAATGAGCAGTTCTTC.

The rearrangement uses TRBV3-1 and TRBJ2-4; D ambiguous. The J call is in doubt because the DNA end fits TRBJ2-7 better. This CDR3 spans 14 amino acids. Germline V gene lookup returns CDR1 LGHDT and CDR2 YNNKEL (reference sequence). The CDR3 DNA reads TGTGCCAGCAGCCAAGATAATTGGGCCTACGAGCAGTACTTC. Translated: CASSQDNWAYEQYF.

The chain employs TRBV12-3 or TRBV12-4 and TRBJ2-4; D may be TRBD1 (5 bases). The DNA end is a closer match to TRBJ2-5, so the J assignment may be wrong. CDR3 length equals 14 residues. Written as DNA, the CDR3 is TGTGCCAGCAGTTTAGTCCGCAGGGTCGGGACCCAGTACTTC. This gives the protein CASSLVRRVGTQYF.

V usage is TRBV9 and J usage is TRBJ2-2, with D unclear. The CDR3 loop spans 13 amino acids. CDR1 and CDR2 from the germline V gene are SGDLS and YYNGEE. V was trimmed by 5 bases and J by 6 bases, leaving 11 bases between them. The CDR3 reads CASRHGIAGELFF. CDR3 sequence (DNA): TGTGCCAGCAGGCATGGTATAGCCGGGGAGCTGTTTTTT.

The chain joins TRBV11-2 to TRBJ1-5, with D unclear. The CDR3 has 13 amino acids. The ends were cut back, 2 bases at V and 4 bases at J, with 6 bases in the middle. Germline loops: CDR1 SGHAT, CDR2 FQNNGV. The CDR3 nucleotides are TGTGCCAGCAGCTTAAGGAAAAATCAGCCCCAGCATTTT. This encodes CASSLRKNQPQHF.

The rearrangement links TRBV9 to TRBJ2-7, with TRBD1 matching over 7 bases. In germline, CDR1 is SGDLS, CDR2 YYNGEE. The trim removed 3 bases at V and 4 bases at J, leaving 13 bases unmatched. The CDR3 is 16 amino acids. CDR3 protein: CASSGDSQSGLYEQYF. The DNA of the CDR3 is TGTGCCAGCAGCGGGGACAGCCAGAGCGGATTATACGAGCAGTACTTC.

The table lists this clonotype with a count of one. Germline and junction disagree at one end, which may indicate a read error. This sequence joins TRBV12-3 or TRBV12-4 and TRBJ1-2; 9 bases map to TRBD1. The CDR3 spans 14 residues. The CDR3 region has the DNA TGTGCCGGCAGCAAAACGGGACAGGGAGGAGGCTACACCTTC. The encoded protein is CAGSKTGQGGGYTF.

Concerning this clonotype itself: A read error may produce the germline difference seen at one junction end. The J gene is TRBJ2-1, the V gene TRBV7-9; D is ambiguous. The CDR3 sequence is 12 residues long. Germline CDR1 reads SEHNR; CDR2 reads FQNEAQ (reference sequence). The CDR3 region is CASSLAQNGQFF. The DNA of the CDR3 is TGTGCCAGCAGCTTAGCGCAGAATGGGCAGTTCTTC.

The chain has TRBV7-9 and TRBJ1-1, with D perhaps TRBD1 (6 bases). The V and J ends lost 3 bases and 1 base respectively, with 9 bases between them. The CDR3 contains 14 residues. Germline V lookup: CDR1 SEHNR, CDR2 FQNEAQ (reference sequence). For the CDR3, the DNA is TGTGCCAGCAGCTTTCGGGACACGAACACTGAAGCTTTCTTT. This codes for CASSFRDTNTEAFF.

J is TRBJ2-7 and V is TRBV13; 8 nucleotides align to TRBD1. The J segment lost 7 bases and the V segment lost 3 bases, leaving 8 bases of the junction unmatched. Germline values: CDR1 PRHDT, CDR2 FYEKMQ (reference sequence). The CDR3 runs to 14 residues. This CDR3 reads CASSFGTGPKEQYF. CDR3 sequence (DNA): TGTGCCAGCAGCTTCGGGACAGGCCCTAAAGAGCAGTACTTC.

This chain connects TRBV6-2 or TRBV6-3 to TRBJ2-1, with 10 bases fitting TRBD2. This CDR3 comprises 19 residues. V shed 6 bases, J shed 10 bases, and the junction held 24 bases outside the gene matches. The V gene's germline CDR1 is MNHEY and CDR2 SVGEGT. The DNA for the CDR3 is TGTGCCAGCAGCCTTATCCCCGGGACTAGCGCGAGACAGTCCTACGAGCAGTTCTTC. Translated: CASSLIPGTSARQSYEQFF.

The CDR3 DNA reads TGTGCCAGCAGCCAGGAATCGTACACTGAAGCTTTCTTT. Translation: CASSQESYTEAFF. This chain connects TRBV14 to TRBJ1-1, with D hard to call. Germline-derived CDR1 and CDR2 are SGHDN and FVKESK. This CDR3 spans 13 amino acids. V was shortened by 3 bases and J by 3 bases, with 8 bases between the two germline ends.

CDR3 sequence: CASSVGLVGAGELFF. The CDR3 region has the DNA TGTGCCAGCAGTGTGGGACTAGTAGGGGCCGGGGAGCTGTTTTTT. The chain is built from TRBV6-1 and TRBJ2-2; 8 bases are shared with TRBD2. The CDR3 is 15 residues long. CDR1 MNHNS and CDR2 SASEGT come from the germline V gene. The V segment lost 4 bases and the J segment 6 bases; nucleotides outside the gene matches: 7.

J is TRBJ2-5 and V is TRBV20-1, with 8 bases fitting TRBD2. The J call is uncertain, as TRBJ2-7 better fits the DNA end. Germline V gives CDR1 DFQATT, CDR2 SNEGSKA (reference sequence). The CDR3 length is 12 residues. Written as DNA, the CDR3 is TGCAGTGCCGGAGGGACTAGTCGCGAGCAGTACTTC. It codes for CSAGGTSREQYF.

The chain has TRBV27 and TRBJ1-1; 10 bases map to TRBD1. Germline values: CDR1 MNHEY, CDR2 SMNVEV (reference sequence). The length of the CDR3 is 13 residues. V shed 6 bases and J 10 bases; nucleotides not matched to a gene: 8. The DNA for the CDR3 is TGTGCCAGCAGACCTAGGACAGGGGGGTTAGCTTTCTTT. Protein product: CASRPRTGGLAFF.

This clonotype was observed many times. This chain connects TRBV5-1 to TRBJ2-5, with 13 positions matching TRBD2. The CDR3 extends over 15 amino acids. CDR1 is SGHRS, CDR2 YFSETQ, per germline. With V trimmed by 4 bases and J by 5 bases, 5 bases remained unmatched. CDR3 sequence (DNA): TGCGCCAGCAGCCAAGGACTAGCGGGGGTTGAGACCCAGTACTTC. It yields the protein CASSQGLAGVETQYF.

The chain carries TRBV4-3 and TRBJ1-3, with D hard to call. V dropped 0 bases and J dropped 0 bases, with 27 bases sitting between them. CDR1 and CDR2 from the germline V gene are LGHNA and YSLEER. The CDR3 covers 22 residues. The CDR3 nucleotides are TGCGCCAGCAGCCAAGATCTGGGAGGGATAAACTCCATGAACAACTCTGGAAACACCATATATTTT. Its protein product is CASSQDLGGINSMNNSGNTIYF.

This clonotype was seen at least ten times. Its ends do not fully match the called genes, so a read error is possible. This rearrangement joins TRBV5-1 to TRBJ2-7; TRBD1 matches at 7 bases. This CDR3 comprises 14 residues. Germline values: CDR1 SGHRS, CDR2 YFSETQ. CDR3 coding DNA: TGTGCCAGCAGCTTATCCAGGGGGTCCTACGAGCAGTACTTC. Residues: CASSLSRGSYEQYF.

The J gene is TRBJ2-2, the V gene TRBV14; TRBD2 agrees at 9 bases. V was clipped by 0 bases and J by 3 bases; unmatched bases: 8. The CDR3 is made up of 18 amino acids. Germline V CDR1 and CDR2: SGHDN, FVKESK. Here the CDR3 DNA reads TGTGCCAGCAGCCAAGAATGGTTTACTAGCGGGTACACCGGGGAGCTGTTTTTT. Encoded protein: CASSQEWFTSGYTGELFF.

The chain combines TRBV6-5 with TRBJ1-6; D remains unclear. The V and J ends lost 0 bases and 5 bases respectively, with 14 bases between them. There are 17 residues in the CDR3. From germline, CDR1 is MNHEY and CDR2 SVGAGI. The CDR3 DNA reads as TGTGCCAGCAGTTACTCATTAAGGACGGGCAATAATTCACCCCTCCACTTT. Translation: CASSYSLRTGNNSPLHF.